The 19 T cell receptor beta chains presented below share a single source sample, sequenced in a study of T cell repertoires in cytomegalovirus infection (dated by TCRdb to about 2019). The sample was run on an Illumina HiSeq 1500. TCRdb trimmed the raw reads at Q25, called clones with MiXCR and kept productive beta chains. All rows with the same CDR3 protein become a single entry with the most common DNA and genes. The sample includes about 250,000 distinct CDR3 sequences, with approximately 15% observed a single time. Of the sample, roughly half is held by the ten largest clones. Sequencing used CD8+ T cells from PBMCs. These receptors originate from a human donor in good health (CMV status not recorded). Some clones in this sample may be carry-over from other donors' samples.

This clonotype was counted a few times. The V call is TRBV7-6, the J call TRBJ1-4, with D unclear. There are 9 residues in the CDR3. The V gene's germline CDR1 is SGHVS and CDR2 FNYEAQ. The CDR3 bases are TGTGCTACCTCCGGGAGACTGTTTTTT. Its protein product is CATSGRLFF.

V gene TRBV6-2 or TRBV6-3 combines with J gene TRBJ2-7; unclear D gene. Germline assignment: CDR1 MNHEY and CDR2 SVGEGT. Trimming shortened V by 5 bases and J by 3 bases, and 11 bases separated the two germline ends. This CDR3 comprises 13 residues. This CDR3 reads CASSHFANYEQYF. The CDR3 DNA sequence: TGTGCCAGCAGTCACTTCGCCAACTACGAGCAGTACTTC.

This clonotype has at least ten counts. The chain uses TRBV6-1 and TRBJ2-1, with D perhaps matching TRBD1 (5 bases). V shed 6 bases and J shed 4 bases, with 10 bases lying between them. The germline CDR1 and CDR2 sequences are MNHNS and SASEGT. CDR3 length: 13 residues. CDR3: CASRLQDYNEQFF. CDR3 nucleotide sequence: TGTGCCAGCAGGCTACAGGATTACAATGAGCAGTTCTTC.

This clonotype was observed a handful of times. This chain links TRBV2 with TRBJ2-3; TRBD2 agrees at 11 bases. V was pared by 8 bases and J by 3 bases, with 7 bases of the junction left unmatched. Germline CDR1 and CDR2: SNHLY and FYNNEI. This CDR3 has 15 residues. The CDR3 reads CASPLLAGETDTQYF. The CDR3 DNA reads TGTGCCAGCCCCCTACTAGCGGGGGAAACAGATACGCAGTATTTT.

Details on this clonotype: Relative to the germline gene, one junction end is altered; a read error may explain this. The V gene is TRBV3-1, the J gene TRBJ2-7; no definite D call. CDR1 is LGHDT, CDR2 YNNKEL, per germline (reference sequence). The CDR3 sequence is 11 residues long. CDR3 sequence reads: CASSEEYEQYF. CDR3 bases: TGTGCCAGCAGCGAAGAGTACGAGCAGTACTTC.

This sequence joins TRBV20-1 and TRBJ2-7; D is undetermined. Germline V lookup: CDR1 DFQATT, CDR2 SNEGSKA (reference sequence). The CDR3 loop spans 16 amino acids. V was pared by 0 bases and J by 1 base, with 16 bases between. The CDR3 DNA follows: TGCAGTGCTAGAGAGTTCGGCAGATCCCGTTCCTACGAGCAGTACTTC. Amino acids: CSAREFGRSRSYEQYF.

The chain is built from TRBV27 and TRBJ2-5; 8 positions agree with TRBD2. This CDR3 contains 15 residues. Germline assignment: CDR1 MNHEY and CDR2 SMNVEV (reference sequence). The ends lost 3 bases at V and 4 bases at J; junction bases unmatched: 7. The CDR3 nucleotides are TGTGCCAGCAGTTTGGGCGGGGGGATTCCAGAGACCCAGTACTTC. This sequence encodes CASSLGGGIPETQYF.

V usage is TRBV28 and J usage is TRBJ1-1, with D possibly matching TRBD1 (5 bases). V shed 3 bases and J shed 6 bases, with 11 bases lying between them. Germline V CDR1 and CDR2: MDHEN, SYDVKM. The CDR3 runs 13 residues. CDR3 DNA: TGTGCCAGCAGTTTGGCGGGGGGGGCTGAAGCTTTCTTT. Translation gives CASSLAGGAEAFF.

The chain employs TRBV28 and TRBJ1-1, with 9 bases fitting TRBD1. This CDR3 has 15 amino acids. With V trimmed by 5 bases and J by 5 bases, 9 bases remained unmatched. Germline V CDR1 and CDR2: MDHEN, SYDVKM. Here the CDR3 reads CASSPGQGIRTEAFF. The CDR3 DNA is TGTGCCAGCAGTCCCGGACAGGGGATCCGGACTGAAGCTTTCTTT.

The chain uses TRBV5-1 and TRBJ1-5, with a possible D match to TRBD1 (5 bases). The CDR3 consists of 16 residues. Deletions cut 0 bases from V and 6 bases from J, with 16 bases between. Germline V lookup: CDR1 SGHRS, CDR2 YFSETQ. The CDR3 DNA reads TGCGCCAGCAGCTTGGTGGGGGAAGAAGAAACTCAGCCCCAGCATTTT. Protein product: CASSLVGEEETQPQHF.

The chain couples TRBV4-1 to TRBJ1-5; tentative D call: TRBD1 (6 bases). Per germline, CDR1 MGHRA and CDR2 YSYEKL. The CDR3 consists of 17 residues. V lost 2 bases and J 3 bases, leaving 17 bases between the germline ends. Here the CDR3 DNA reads TGCGCCAGCAGCCAAAGACAGGTCGCGGGGATCAATCAGCCCCAGCATTTT. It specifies CASSQRQVAGINQPQHF.

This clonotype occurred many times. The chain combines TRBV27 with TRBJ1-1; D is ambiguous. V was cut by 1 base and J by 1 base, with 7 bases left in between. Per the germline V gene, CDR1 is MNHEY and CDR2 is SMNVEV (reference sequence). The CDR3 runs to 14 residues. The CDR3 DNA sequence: TGTGCCAGCAGTTTATACTCCAAGAACACTGAAGCTTTCTTT. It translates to CASSLYSKNTEAFF.

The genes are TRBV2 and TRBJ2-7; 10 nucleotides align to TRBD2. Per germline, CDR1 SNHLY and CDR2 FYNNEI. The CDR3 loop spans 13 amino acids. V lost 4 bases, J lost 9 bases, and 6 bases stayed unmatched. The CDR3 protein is CASSALAGTPQYF. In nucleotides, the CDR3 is TGTGCCAGCAGTGCACTAGCGGGAACACCGCAGTACTTC.

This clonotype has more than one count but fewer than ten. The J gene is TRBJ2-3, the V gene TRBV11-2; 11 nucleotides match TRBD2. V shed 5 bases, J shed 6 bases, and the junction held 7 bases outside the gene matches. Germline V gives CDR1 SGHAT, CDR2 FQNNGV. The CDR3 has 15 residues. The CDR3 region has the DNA TGTGCCAGCAGCGAGACTAGCGGGGCTGGGGATACGCAGTATTTT. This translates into CASSETSGAGDTQYF. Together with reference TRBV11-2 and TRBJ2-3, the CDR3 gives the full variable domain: EAGVAQSPRYKIIEKRQSVAFWCNPISGHATLYWYQQILGQGPKLLIQFQNNGVVDDSQLPKDRFSAERLKGVDSTLKIQPAKLEDSAVYLCASSETSGAGDTQYFGPGTRLTVL.

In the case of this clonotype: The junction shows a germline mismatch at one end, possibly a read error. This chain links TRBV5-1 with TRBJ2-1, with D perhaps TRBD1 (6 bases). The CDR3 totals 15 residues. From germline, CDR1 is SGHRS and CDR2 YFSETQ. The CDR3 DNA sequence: TGCGCCAGCAAGACCCCGGACAGCTCCAACAATGAGCAGTTCTTC. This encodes CASKTPDSSNNEQFF.

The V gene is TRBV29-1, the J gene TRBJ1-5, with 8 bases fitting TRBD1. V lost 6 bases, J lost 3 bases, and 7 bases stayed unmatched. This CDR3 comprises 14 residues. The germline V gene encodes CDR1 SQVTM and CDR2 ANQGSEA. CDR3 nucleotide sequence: TGCAGCGTCGACGACAGGGGACCCAATCAGCCCCAGCATTTT. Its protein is CSVDDRGPNQPQHF.

The CDR3 bases are TGTGCCAGCAGCCAAGGCCCGGGACACTACAATGAGCAGTTCTTC. Its protein product is CASSQGPGHYNEQFF. The chain recombines TRBV3-1 with TRBJ2-1; TRBD1 might be the D (6 bases). The CDR3 loop spans 15 amino acids. Trimming removed 1 base from V and 3 bases from J, with 10 bases in between. CDR1 is LGHDT and CDR2 is YNNKEL in the germline V gene (reference sequence).

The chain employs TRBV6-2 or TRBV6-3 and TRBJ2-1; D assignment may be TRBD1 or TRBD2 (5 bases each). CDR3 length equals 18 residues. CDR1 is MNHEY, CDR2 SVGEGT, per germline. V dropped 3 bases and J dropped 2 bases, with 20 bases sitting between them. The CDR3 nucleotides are TGTGCCAGCAGTTATCAATCAGGAACCGGGACGGCCTACAATGAGCAGTTCTTC. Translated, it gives CASSYQSGTGTAYNEQFF.

CDR3 protein: CSARENGAYNEQFF. In DNA form, the CDR3 reads TGCAGTGCTAGAGAGAACGGCGCCTACAATGAGCAGTTCTTC. This chain joins TRBV20-1 and TRBJ2-1; unclear D gene. The germline V gene has CDR1 DFQATT and CDR2 SNEGSKA (reference sequence). V was trimmed by 0 bases and J by 2 bases, leaving 8 bases between them. This CDR3 has 14 amino acids.